This section outlines one T cell receptor beta chain sequence together with its context. As yet, its antigen is unknown. The sample is drawn from a study of identical twins. Regarding the study as a whole: Researchers caution that invariant MAIT and iNKT cells could partly confound zero-insertion analyses. The abundant beta clonotypes from cord blood had fewer insertions, and memory repertoires had none of this. For monozygotic twins, models underestimated out-of-frame TCR alpha sharing.

TCRdb redid the calling of the 5' RACE reads with MiXCR, one entry per CDR3 protein. The table lists around 1.7 million distinct CDR3 sequences, about 32% of them singletons. The TCR was taken from a newborn girl in good health. The sample was cord blood.

CDR3 in DNA: TGTGCCAGCAGTCCTAACCCTAGCGGCACCTTCGATGAGCAGTTCTTC. Its translation is CASSPNPSGTFDEQFF. The chain recombines TRBV28 with TRBJ2-1; TRBD2 aligns across 7 bases. Trimming took 5 bases from V and 8 from J; bases not matched to a gene: 15. The germline V gene has CDR1 MDHEN and CDR2 SYDVKM. This CDR3 region has 16 residues.